The 22 T cell receptor beta chains below were found in one sample sequenced in a study of T cells in Graves' hyperthyroidism and ophthalmopathy. The investigators amplified TCR beta CDR3 regions from RNA transcripts. The study used the HTBI primer set for a first-round RT-PCR of the TCR CDR3. MiXCR was run by TCRdb on the multiplex PCR reads, yielding one entry per CDR3 protein. The sample lists around 690,000 distinct CDR3 sequences, around a sixth occurring once. Sequenced input: blood. The receptors originated from a man aged 45-65 years with Graves' hyperthyroidism.

This clonotype was observed at least ten times. V usage is TRBV27 and J usage is TRBJ2-7; D ambiguous. The CDR3 loop spans 14 amino acids. V was pared by 4 bases and J by 1 base, with 11 bases between. CDR1 and CDR2 (germline): MNHEY, SMNVEV (reference sequence). CDR3 DNA sequence: TGTGCCAGCAGTTGGGATTTCGGGTCCTACGAGCAGTACTTC. It is translated as CASSWDFGSYEQYF.

V is TRBV7-2 and J is TRBJ2-5, with 7 positions matching TRBD1. The CDR3 has 15 amino acids. Trimming at V came to 0 bases and at J to 4 bases, leaving 5 bases not matched to a gene. Germline V gives CDR1 SGHTA, CDR2 FQGNSA. CDR3 nucleotide sequence: TGTGCCAGCAGCTTAGCGCCTGGACAGGTAGAGACCCAGTACTTC. Its protein product is CASSLAPGQVETQYF.

This clonotype was counted many times. The genes are TRBV30 and TRBJ2-1; 9 bases are a match to TRBD2. Unmatched junction bases numbered 7, after V lost 3 bases and J lost 7 bases. The CDR3 consists of 14 residues. The germline CDR1 and CDR2 sequences are GTSNPN and SVGIG (reference sequence). CDR3 protein: CAWRSSGIKNEQFF. CDR3 nucleotide sequence: TGTGCCTGGAGATCTAGCGGGATAAAAAATGAGCAGTTCTTC.

Ten or more counts support this clonotype. The rearrangement joins TRBV18 to TRBJ1-2; no clear D gene. CDR3 length: 12 amino acids. Germline CDR1 reads KGHSH; CDR2 reads LQKENI. V was trimmed by 2 bases and J by 4 bases, leaving 5 bases between them. This CDR3 is CASSPATYGYTF. The CDR3 nucleotides are TGTGCCAGCTCACCAGCTACCTATGGCTACACCTTC. Full variable domain (outside the CDR3, taken from reference TRBV18 and TRBJ1-2): NAGVMQNPRHLVRRRGQEARLRCSPMKGHSHVYWYRQLPEEGLKFMVYLQKENIIDESGMPKERFSAEFPKEGPSILRIQQVVRGDSAAYFCASSPATYGYTFGSGTRLTVV.

As concerns this clonotype: A much larger clone differs by one base, so this may be a read error. The chain employs TRBV10-3 and TRBJ1-1; TRBD1 is a possible D gene (6 bases). V lost 8 bases to trimming and J lost 4 bases, with 17 bases between them. Germline assignment: CDR1 ENHRY and CDR2 SYGVKD. The length of the CDR3 is 14 residues. DNA of the CDR3: TGTGCCATCGGGGACCCGGGGGCAGGCACTGAAGCTTTCTTT. It yields the protein CAIGDPGAGTEAFF.

The sample holds many counts of this clonotype. The chain recombines TRBV29-1 with TRBJ2-7; D might be TRBD2 (5 bases). This CDR3 contains 14 residues. Trimming removed 2 bases from V and 0 bases from J, with 11 bases in between. CDR1 SQVTM and CDR2 ANQGSEA come from the germline V gene. The CDR3 nucleotides are TGCAGCGTTGAAAGAGGTCGGGACTCCTACGAGCAGTACTTC. The encoded protein is CSVERGRDSYEQYF.

The table lists this clonotype with many counts. The V call is TRBV28, the J call TRBJ2-7; 8 bases align to TRBD2. The CDR3 totals 14 residues. V was pared by 6 bases and J by 3 bases, with 7 bases of the junction left unmatched. Germline CDR1 MDHEN, CDR2 SYDVKM. CDR3 nucleotide sequence: TGTGCCAGCAGCTCCCGGGAGGGTATCTACGAGCAGTACTTC. Its protein product is CASSSREGIYEQYF. The variable domain in full, with the rest retrieved from reference TRBV28 and TRBJ2-7, is DVKVTQSSRYLVKRTGEKVFLECVQDMDHENMFWYRQDPGLGLRLIYFSYDVKMKEKGDIPEGYSVSREKKERFSLILESASTNQTSMYLCASSSREGIYEQYFGPGTRLTVT.

In its sample, this clonotype was seen many times. This chain uses TRBV29-1 with TRBJ1-3; 8 bases line up with TRBD1. The CDR3 is 14 residues long. Germline CDR1 reads SQVTM; CDR2 reads ANQGSEA. After removal of 6 bases from V and 1 base from J, the junction contained 5 bases not matched to a gene. For the CDR3, the DNA is TGCAGCGTCGGGACAGGAACGTCTGGAAACACCATATATTTT. It codes for CSVGTGTSGNTIYF.

This clonotype was picked up many times. The chain uses TRBV11-2 and TRBJ2-5; D assignment may be TRBD1 or TRBD2 (5 bases each). The CDR3 is made up of 13 amino acids. The V end was cut by 1 base, the J end by 11 bases, with 14 bases between. Germline CDR1 SGHAT, CDR2 FQNNGV. CDR3: CASSLGGVGAQYF. The CDR3 region has the DNA TGTGCCAGCAGCTTAGGGGGAGTCGGGGCACAGTACTTC.

This clonotype was detected only once. The rearrangement links TRBV28 to TRBJ2-7, with D hard to call. There are 13 residues in the CDR3. Trimming pared 2 bases from V and 3 bases from J, leaving 8 bases between. CDR1 MDHEN and CDR2 SYDVKM come from the germline V gene. CDR3 protein: CASSLPDIYEQYF. CDR3 DNA: TGTGCCAGCAGTTTACCAGATATCTACGAGCAGTACTTC.

This clonotype appeared many times. V is TRBV28 and J is TRBJ2-1; D remains unclear. CDR1 is MDHEN and CDR2 is SYDVKM in the germline V gene. There are 14 residues in the CDR3. V gave up 6 bases and J gave up 0 bases, with 9 bases separating them. CDR3 region: CASRLGNSYNEQFF. The DNA for the CDR3 is TGTGCCAGCAGATTAGGAAACTCCTACAATGAGCAGTTCTTC.

The sample holds a few counts of this clonotype. V and J are TRBV7-2 and TRBJ2-1, with 11 bases fitting TRBD2. The trim removed 2 bases at V and 5 bases at J, leaving 5 bases unmatched. The length of the CDR3 is 16 residues. Germline lookup yields CDR1 SGHTA and CDR2 FQGNSA. In nucleotides, the CDR3 is TGTGCCAGCAGCTTATGGGGGACTAGCGGAGACAATGAGCAGTTCTTC. It encodes CASSLWGTSGDNEQFF.

This clonotype was counted between two and nine times. The rearrangement uses TRBV7-2 and TRBJ1-4, with 7 bases matching TRBD1. Germline V gene data show CDR1 as SGHTA and CDR2 as FQGNSA. The CDR3 contains 14 residues. V trimming: 5 bases; J trimming: 7 bases; junction bases outside the gene matches: 7. The CDR3 nucleotides read TGTGCCAGCAGCCAAGGACAGGCAGGTGAAAAACTGTTTTTT. Its translation is CASSQGQAGEKLFF.

The sample holds many counts of this clonotype. The gene calls are TRBV14 and TRBJ2-5; TRBD1 is a possible D gene (6 bases). The ends were cut back, 1 base at V and 2 bases at J, with 14 bases in the middle. The CDR3 loop spans 16 amino acids. Germline values: CDR1 SGHDN, CDR2 FVKESK. CDR3 amino acids: CASSQVAGAEQETQYF. CDR3 DNA: TGTGCCAGCAGCCAAGTTGCAGGGGCGGAACAAGAGACCCAGTACTTC.

This clonotype has more than one count but fewer than ten. The chain recombines TRBV9 with TRBJ2-7, with TRBD1 identical over 7 bases. Per germline, CDR1 SGDLS and CDR2 YYNGEE. The CDR3 totals 14 residues. The junction had 6 bases not matched to a gene; V was cut back by 0 bases and J by 6 bases. The CDR3 protein is CASSVEGARSEQYF. The CDR3 DNA follows: TGTGCCAGCAGCGTAGAGGGGGCGCGTAGCGAGCAGTACTTC.

The chain has TRBV19 and TRBJ2-6; D gene uncertain. Looked up from germline, CDR1 is LNHDA and CDR2 is SQIVND (reference sequence). The CDR3 loop spans 11 amino acids. The V end lost 6 bases, the J end lost 6 bases, and 3 bases lay between the germline ends. For the CDR3, the DNA is TGTGCCAGTAGGGAGGCCAACGTCCTGACTTTC. Translation: CASREANVLTF.

There are a few counts of this clonotype. V gene TRBV28 combines with J gene TRBJ1-2; no clear D. This CDR3 has 13 residues. In germline, CDR1 is MDHEN, CDR2 SYDVKM. V lost 5 bases and J 13 bases, leaving 20 bases between the germline ends. CDR3 bases: TGTGCCAGCAGTCTACCCGGCCCTCTATGGAGCACCTTC. It translates to CASSLPGPLWSTF.

This clonotype was seen ten or more times. Possible read error: a much larger clone is one base away. The chain carries TRBV12-3 or TRBV12-4 and TRBJ2-7; D remains ambiguous. This CDR3 comprises 12 residues. The CDR3 sequence: CASRLETYEQYF. The CDR3 DNA reads as TGTGCCAGCAGATTAGAGACCTACGAGCAGTACTTC.

The sample holds many counts of this clonotype. The V call is TRBV25-1, the J call TRBJ2-1; 9 bases align to TRBD2. The CDR3 contains 16 residues. V was clipped by 1 base and J by 5 bases; unmatched bases: 6. Germline V gene data show CDR1 as MGHDK and CDR2 as SYGVNS. CDR3 DNA: TGTGCCAGCAGTGAATTCCGCGGGAGGGTCAACAATGAGCAGTTCTTC. This translates into CASSEFRGRVNNEQFF.

The chain couples TRBV9 to TRBJ1-4; D gene unclear. Between the trimmed V and J ends, which lost 0 bases and 4 bases, there was a span of 7 bases. This CDR3 spans 14 amino acids. Per germline, CDR1 SGDLS and CDR2 YYNGEE. The CDR3 spells CASSVDSNNEKLFF. CDR3 nucleotide sequence: TGTGCCAGCAGCGTAGACAGCAATAATGAAAAACTGTTTTTT. Combining the CDR3 with reference TRBV9 and TRBJ1-4 gives the whole variable domain DSGVTQTPKHLITATGQRVTLRCSPRSGDLSVYWYQQSLDQGLQFLIQYYNGEERAKGNILERFSAQQFPDLHSELNLSSLELGDSALYFCASSVDSNNEKLFFGSGTQLSVL.

The chain employs TRBV24-1 and TRBJ2-2; 8 nucleotides match TRBD1. Trimming at V came to 8 bases and at J to 7 bases, leaving 14 bases not matched to a gene. Looked up from germline, CDR1 is KGHDR and CDR2 is SFDVKD. This CDR3 contains 16 residues. Here the CDR3 reads CATTRGGQGENGELFF. The CDR3, as DNA: TGTGCCACCACCCGAGGAGGACAGGGAGAAAACGGGGAGCTGTTTTTT.

The chain joins TRBV9 to TRBJ1-4, with D possibly matching TRBD1 (6 bases). The germline CDR1 and CDR2 sequences are SGDLS and YYNGEE. This CDR3 has 18 amino acids. Between the trimmed V and J ends, which lost 3 bases and 0 bases, there was a span of 18 bases. The CDR3 is CASSEGPIQGATNEKLFF. The CDR3 nucleotides are TGTGCCAGCAGCGAGGGGCCCATACAGGGAGCAACTAATGAAAAACTGTTTTTT.